The 27 T cell receptor beta chains reported below all come from one sample, sequenced in a study of blood T cell repertoires in COVID-19 (dated by TCRdb to the early 2020s). The library was generated by the immunoSEQ multiplex PCR assay. In its TCRdb copy, this immuneACCESS table keeps in-frame sequences only and misses some clones. Where compared with another copy, unresolved V genes explain less than half of these, and the others have no known cause. The table for this sample lists about 55,000 clones; around 90% of them were counted only once. The ten most abundant clones make up around an eighth of the sample. The sample comprised peripheral blood. These receptors all stem from a human donor with active COVID-19. The donor label of this sample is uncertain.

V and J are TRBV7-6 and TRBJ2-1; 12 bases map to TRBD2. J gave up 10 bases and V 1 base, and 14 bases lay outside the gene matches. CDR3 size: 18 residues. Germline CDR1 and CDR2: SGHVS and FNYEAQ. CDR3 nucleotides: TGTGCCAGCAGCTTAGTCCCCCTACTAGCGGGGGGAGTTTGGGAGCAGTTCTTC. Translating it yields CASSLVPLLAGGVWEQFF.

The J gene is TRBJ1-2, the V gene TRBV2; no reliable D call. The CDR3 sequence is 13 residues long. The ends were cut back, 4 bases at V and 6 bases at J, with 12 bases in the middle. Looked up from germline, CDR1 is SNHLY and CDR2 is FYNNEI. The CDR3 DNA sequence: TGTGCCAGCAGTGCCCCGGCGGCCAATGGCTACACCTTC. Translated, it gives CASSAPAANGYTF.

This chain connects TRBV29-1 to TRBJ2-2, with TRBD1 matching over 8 bases. CDR1 is SQVTM, CDR2 ANQGSEA, per germline. V lost 7 bases to trimming and J lost 0 bases; unmatched junction nucleotides: 13. CDR3 length: 17 residues. CDR3 region: CSAGTGLSPTNTGELFF. CDR3 DNA sequence: TGCAGCGCCGGGACAGGACTTTCCCCGACGAACACCGGGGAGCTGTTTTTT.

The chain has TRBV29-1 and TRBJ1-1; D remains ambiguous. Germline lookup yields CDR1 SQVTM and CDR2 ANQGSEA. V lost 3 bases and J 2 bases, leaving 7 bases between the germline ends. CDR3 length: 12 amino acids. CDR3 nucleotide sequence: TGCAGCGTTGACATGGCCAACACTGAAGCTTTCTTT. Its protein is CSVDMANTEAFF.

The rearrangement uses TRBV7-9 and TRBJ1-1; D ambiguous. Per the germline V gene, CDR1 is SEHNR and CDR2 is FQNEAQ (reference sequence). Trimming cost V 2 bases and J 0 bases, with 4 bases left between them. The CDR3 covers 13 residues. CDR3 residues: CASSLYLNTEAFF. DNA for the CDR3: TGTGCCAGCAGCTTATATCTGAACACTGAAGCTTTCTTT.

Only one count was recorded for this clone. The chain couples TRBV9 to TRBJ1-1; 7 positions agree with TRBD1. Germline CDR1 SGDLS, CDR2 YYNGEE. V was pared by 4 bases and J by 6 bases, with 3 bases of the junction left unmatched. The CDR3 loop spans 12 amino acids. The CDR3 DNA reads TGTGCCAGCAGCACAACAGGGGCTGAAGCTTTCTTT. This encodes CASSTTGAEAFF. The full variable domain, completed using reference TRBV9 and TRBJ1-1, is DSGVTQTPKHLITATGQRVTLRCSPRSGDLSVYWYQQSLDQGLQFLIQYYNGEERAKGNILERFSAQQFPDLHSELNLSSLELGDSALYFCASSTTGAEAFFGQGTRLTVV.

In its sample, this clone was seen once. The chain couples TRBV9 to TRBJ2-4; 8 nucleotides line up with TRBD1. The CDR3 runs 13 residues. The V gene end was trimmed by 2 bases and the J gene end by 8 bases; junction bases not matched to a gene: 3. Per the germline V gene, CDR1 is SGDLS and CDR2 is YYNGEE. The CDR3 is CASSVDRGDIQYF. For the CDR3, the DNA is TGTGCCAGCAGCGTTGACAGGGGTGACATTCAGTACTTC.

This clone was observed a single time. The genes are TRBV11-2 and TRBJ1-1; tentative D call: TRBD1 (6 bases). Germline CDR1 reads SGHAT; CDR2 reads FQNNGV. CDR3 size: 15 residues. Trimming pared 3 bases from V and 0 bases from J, leaving 11 bases between. The CDR3 loop reads CASSLSGAMNTEAFF. CDR3 nucleotide sequence: TGTGCCAGCAGCTTGTCAGGGGCGATGAACACTGAAGCTTTCTTT.

A single count supports this clone. This chain joins TRBV27 and TRBJ2-1; no reliable D call. The V end lost 3 bases, the J end lost 4 bases, and 7 bases lay between the germline ends. The germline V gene encodes CDR1 MNHEY and CDR2 SMNVEV (reference sequence). CDR3 length equals 13 residues. CDR3 residues: CASSLGRYNEQFF. Written as DNA, the CDR3 is TGTGCCAGCAGTTTGGGCAGATACAATGAGCAGTTCTTC.

V and J are TRBV27 and TRBJ2-7, with D possibly being TRBD1 (5 bases). V lost 2 bases, J lost 5 bases, and 16 bases lay in between. The CDR3 loop spans 15 amino acids. Germline V gene data show CDR1 as MNHEY and CDR2 as SMNVEV (reference sequence). Written as DNA, the CDR3 is TGTGCCAGCAGTTTACGCCCAGGGAATCGCCACGAGCAGTACTTC. Protein: CASSLRPGNRHEQYF.

Remarks on this clone: One end of the junction does not line up with germline, which may come from a read error. The chain links TRBV7-2 to TRBJ2-3; 9 bases map to TRBD2. The CDR3 extends over 15 amino acids. Germline CDR1 is SGHTA and CDR2 is FQGNSA. This CDR3 is CASSFSGRWTDTQYF. The CDR3 coding sequence is TGTGCCAGCAGCTTCAGCGGGAGGTGGACAGACACGCAGTATTTT.

The chain joins TRBV5-6 to TRBJ2-3; maybe TRBD2 (5 bases). Deletions cut 4 bases from V and 4 bases from J, with 16 bases between. CDR1 SGHDT and CDR2 YYEEEE come from the germline V gene. The CDR3 length is 15 residues. The CDR3 spells CASSLARTGADTQYF. The CDR3 DNA reads as TGTGCCAGCAGCCTCGCGCGGACTGGCGCAGATACGCAGTATTTT.

The chain has TRBV23-1 and TRBJ1-2, with a possible D match to TRBD1 (6 bases). TRBV23-1 is sorted into the ORF group, with uncertain function. The CDR3 is made up of 19 amino acids. V dropped 1 base and J dropped 5 bases, with 26 bases sitting between them. The DNA for the CDR3 is TGCGCCAGCAGTCAATATGGGACAAAGCCTATATGGGGCCTATATGGCTACACCTTC. It is translated as CASSQYGTKPIWGLYGYTF.

The chain combines TRBV20-1 with TRBJ2-4; 7 bases are a match to TRBD1. Germline assignment: CDR1 DFQATT and CDR2 SNEGSKA (reference sequence). V lost 7 bases, J lost 6 bases, and 3 bases stayed unmatched. The CDR3 runs 11 residues. The CDR3 loop is CSGRTGNIQYF. The CDR3 region has the DNA TGCAGTGGGCGGACAGGAAACATTCAGTACTTC.

The chain couples TRBV9 to TRBJ2-3; D is perhaps TRBD1 (5 bases). Germline V lookup: CDR1 SGDLS, CDR2 YYNGEE. V gave up 7 bases and J gave up 2 bases, with 8 bases separating them. The CDR3 totals 12 residues. CDR3 sequence (DNA): TGTGCCAGCGGCAGGGACACAGATACGCAGTATTTT. This sequence encodes CASGRDTDTQYF.

The sample holds a few counts of this clone. The chain uses TRBV6-2 or TRBV6-3 and TRBJ1-2; TRBD1 agrees at 7 bases. Germline V gene sequence: CDR1 MNHEY, CDR2 SVGEGT. J was trimmed by 4 bases and V by 0 bases; bases with no gene match: 2. The CDR3 contains 14 residues. The CDR3: CASSYSTGIYGYTF. The CDR3 DNA is TGTGCCAGCAGTTACTCGACAGGGATCTATGGCTACACCTTC.

V is TRBV27 and J is TRBJ2-3, with 7 nucleotides matching TRBD2. The CDR3 is 14 residues long. V trimming: 2 bases; J trimming: 1 base; junction bases outside the gene matches: 0. Germline assignment: CDR1 MNHEY and CDR2 SMNVEV (reference sequence). The CDR3 region has the DNA TGTGCCAGCAGTTTAACTAGCGGCACAGATACGCAGTATTTT. This codes for CASSLTSGTDTQYF.

This chain joins TRBV6-5 and TRBJ2-3; 10 positions agree with TRBD1. Germline CDR1 and CDR2: MNHEY and SVGAGI. Unmatched junction bases numbered 2, after V lost 5 bases and J lost 0 bases. This CDR3 is 15 amino acids long. CDR3 residues: CASSLGQGSTDTQYF. DNA for the CDR3: TGTGCCAGCAGTCTGGGACAGGGGAGCACAGATACGCAGTATTTT.

This chain joins TRBV19 and TRBJ1-2; TRBD1 agrees at 7 bases. Germline loops: CDR1 LNHDA, CDR2 SQIVND (reference sequence). The CDR3 contains 14 residues. The junction had 10 bases not matched to a gene; V was cut back by 7 bases and J by 5 bases. CDR3 in DNA: TGTGCCAGTAACACACAGGGGTTGGGGTATGGCTACACCTTC. It specifies CASNTQGLGYGYTF.

This rearrangement joins TRBV9 to TRBJ2-5; 8 bases are shared with TRBD2. Germline V gene sequence: CDR1 SGDLS, CDR2 YYNGEE. The CDR3 totals 19 residues. Trimming removed 3 bases from V and 3 bases from J; junction bases left unmatched: 19. The CDR3: CASSARVGGSRREEETQYF. The CDR3 DNA is TGTGCCAGCAGCGCCCGGGTCGGCGGGAGTCGGCGGGAGGAAGAGACCCAGTACTTC. The variable domain in full, completed from reference TRBV9 and TRBJ2-5, reads DSGVTQTPKHLITATGQRVTLRCSPRSGDLSVYWYQQSLDQGLQFLIQYYNGEERAKGNILERFSAQQFPDLHSELNLSSLELGDSALYFCASSARVGGSRREEETQYFGPGTRLLVL.

The chain links TRBV2 to TRBJ2-3, with D possibly matching TRBD2 (5 bases). Per the germline V gene, CDR1 is SNHLY and CDR2 is FYNNEI. Trimming removed 0 bases from V and 5 bases from J, with 9 bases in between. The CDR3 loop spans 14 amino acids. CDR3 sequence reads: CASSEARVGDTQYF. The CDR3 region has the DNA TGTGCCAGCAGTGAAGCGCGGGTTGGAGATACGCAGTATTTT.

In this sample, this clone turned up a few times. One junction end disagrees with the germline gene, perhaps due to a read error. The rearrangement joins TRBV11-2 to TRBJ1-2; D is undetermined. The CDR3 totals 11 residues. CDR1 is SGHAT, CDR2 FQNNGV, per germline. CDR3 coding DNA: TGTGCCAGCAGCTTAGATCTTCGGAGGACGTTC. Its translation is CASSLDLRRTF.

The chain recombines TRBV3-1 (or the pseudogene TRBV3-2) with TRBJ2-3, with TRBD1 as a possible D gene (6 bases). Germline V gene lookup returns CDR1 LGHDT and CDR2 YNNKEL (reference sequence). This CDR3 region has 16 residues. V gave up 3 bases and J gave up 4 bases, with 17 bases separating them. The CDR3 loop reads CASSQSQGLRADTQYF. In DNA form, the CDR3 reads TGTGCCAGCAGCCAGTCTCAGGGGCTAAGGGCAGATACGCAGTATTTT.

V usage is TRBV19 and J usage is TRBJ1-4; D ambiguous. The CDR3 spans 14 residues. In germline, CDR1 is LNHDA, CDR2 SQIVND (reference sequence). Trimming pared 5 bases from V and 5 bases from J, leaving 12 bases between. In DNA, the CDR3 is TGTGCCAGTAGTGGAGGACGGCAGAATGAAAAACTGTTTTTT. Its protein is CASSGGRQNEKLFF. Full variable domain (missing parts from reference TRBV19 and TRBJ1-4): DGGITQSPKYLFRKEGQNVTLSCEQNLNHDAMYWYRQDPGQGLRLIYYSQIVNDFQKGDIAEGYSVSREKKESFPLTVTSAQKNPTAFYLCASSGGRQNEKLFFGSGTQLSVL.

This clone was counted between two and nine times. The chain is built from TRBV5-1 and TRBJ1-2; a weak D match, TRBD1 (5 bases). With 4 bases removed from V and 4 bases from J, the gap between germline ends came to 11 bases. In germline, CDR1 is SGHRS, CDR2 YFSETQ. CDR3 length equals 13 residues. CDR3 DNA: TGCGCCAGCAGCCCAGGGAACAGCTATGGCTACACCTTC. Encoded protein: CASSPGNSYGYTF.

The CDR3 DNA reads as TGTGCCAGCAGCTCCGGGACAGGGGTCTTCTATGGCTACACCTTC. It translates to CASSSGTGVFYGYTF. The chain uses TRBV5-6 and TRBJ1-2; 10 nucleotides match TRBD1. From germline, CDR1 is SGHDT and CDR2 YYEEEE. J lost 4 bases, V lost 3 bases, and 6 bases had no gene match. The CDR3 extends over 15 amino acids. Using reference TRBV5-6 and TRBJ1-2 for the parts outside the CDR3, the full variable domain is DAGVTQSPTHLIKTRGQQVTLRCSPKSGHDTVSWYQQALGQGPQFIFQYYEEEERQRGNFPDRFSGHQFPNYSSELNVNALLLGDSALYLCASSSGTGVFYGYTFGSGTRLTVV.

In DNA, the CDR3 is TGTGCCTGGAGTCAGGCAGGGAAAACTAATGAAAAACTGTTTTTT. Its protein is CAWSQAGKTNEKLFF. The chain uses TRBV30 and TRBJ1-4; D is perhaps TRBD1 (5 bases). CDR1 and CDR2 (germline): GTSNPN, SVGIG (reference sequence). V gave up 2 bases and J gave up 1 base, with 11 bases separating them. The CDR3 is 15 residues long. Full variable domain (remainder filled in from reference TRBV30 and TRBJ1-4): SQTIHQWPATLVQPVGSPLSLECTVEGTSNPNLYWYRQAAGRGLQLLFYSVGIGQISSEVPQNLSASRPQDRQFILSSKKLLLSDSGFYLCAWSQAGKTNEKLFFGSGTQLSVL.